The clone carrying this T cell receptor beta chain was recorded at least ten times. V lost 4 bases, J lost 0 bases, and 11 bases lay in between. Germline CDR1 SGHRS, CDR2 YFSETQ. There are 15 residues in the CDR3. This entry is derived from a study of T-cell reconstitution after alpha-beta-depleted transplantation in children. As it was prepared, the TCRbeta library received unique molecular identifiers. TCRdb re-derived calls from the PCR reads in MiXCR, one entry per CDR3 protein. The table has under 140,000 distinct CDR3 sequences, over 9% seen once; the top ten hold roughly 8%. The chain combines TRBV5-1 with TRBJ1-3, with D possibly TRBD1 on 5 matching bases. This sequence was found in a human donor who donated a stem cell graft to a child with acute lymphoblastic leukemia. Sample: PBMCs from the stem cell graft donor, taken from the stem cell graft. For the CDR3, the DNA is TGCGCCAGCAGCCCGGGGGGGTTCTCTGGAAACACCATATATTTT. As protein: CASSPGGFSGNTIYF.